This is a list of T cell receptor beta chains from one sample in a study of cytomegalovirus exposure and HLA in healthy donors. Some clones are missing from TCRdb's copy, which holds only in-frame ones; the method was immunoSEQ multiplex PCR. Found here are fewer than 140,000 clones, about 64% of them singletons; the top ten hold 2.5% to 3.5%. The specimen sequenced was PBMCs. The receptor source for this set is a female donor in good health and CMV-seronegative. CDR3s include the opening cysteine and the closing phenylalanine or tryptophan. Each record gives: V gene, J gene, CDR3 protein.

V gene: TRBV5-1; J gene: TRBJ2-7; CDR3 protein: CASSPGGGSGRTGHEQYF
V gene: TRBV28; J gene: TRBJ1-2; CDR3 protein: CASSSDPTGGNYGYTF
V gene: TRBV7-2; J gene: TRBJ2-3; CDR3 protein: CASSPRGGSGRGDTQYF
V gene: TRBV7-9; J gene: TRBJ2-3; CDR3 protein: CSSSLVGGTQYF
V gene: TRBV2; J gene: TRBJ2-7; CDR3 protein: CASSEAGVHEQYF
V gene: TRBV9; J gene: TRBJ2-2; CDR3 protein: CASSVGRERGELFF
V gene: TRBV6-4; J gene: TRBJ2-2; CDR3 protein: CASTCVVASGELFF
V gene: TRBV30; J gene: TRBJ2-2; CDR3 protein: CAWSGRASGRIRSAGELFF
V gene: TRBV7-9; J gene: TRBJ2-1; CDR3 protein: CASSLRSGTRYNEQFF
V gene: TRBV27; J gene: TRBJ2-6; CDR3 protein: CASTTGLFKSSGANVLTF
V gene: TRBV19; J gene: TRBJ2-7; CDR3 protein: CASSIAGGIYEQYF
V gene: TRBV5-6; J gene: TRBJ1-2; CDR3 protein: CASSLLTGGDGYTF
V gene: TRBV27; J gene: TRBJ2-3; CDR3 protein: CASSLRASVARTQYF
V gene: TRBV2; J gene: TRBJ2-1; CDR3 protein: CASTAGGRYNEQFF
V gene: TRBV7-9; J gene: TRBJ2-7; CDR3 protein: CASSPGGLAGVLSYEQYF
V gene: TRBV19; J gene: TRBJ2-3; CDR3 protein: CASSIGAGRTDTQYF
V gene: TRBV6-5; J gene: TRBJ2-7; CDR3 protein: CASSGETSGRVQYF
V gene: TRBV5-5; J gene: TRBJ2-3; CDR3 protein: CASSLVGTGQVADTQYF
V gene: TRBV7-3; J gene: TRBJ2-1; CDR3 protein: CASSLTRREKNEQFF
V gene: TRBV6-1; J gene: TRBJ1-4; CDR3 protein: CASRVSRGREKLFF
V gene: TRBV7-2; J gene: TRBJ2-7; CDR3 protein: CASSFFPASGGVEQYF
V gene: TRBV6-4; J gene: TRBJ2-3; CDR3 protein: CASSEGRDHTDTQYF
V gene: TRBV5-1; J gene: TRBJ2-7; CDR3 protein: CASIGQTGILEQYF
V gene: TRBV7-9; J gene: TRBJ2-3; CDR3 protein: CASRSGHTATDTQYF
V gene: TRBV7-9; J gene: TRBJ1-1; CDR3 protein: CASSRQGGGTEAFF
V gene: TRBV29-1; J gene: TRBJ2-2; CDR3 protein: CSASQGANTGELFF
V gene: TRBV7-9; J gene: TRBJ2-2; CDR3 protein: CASSPDRDVTGELFF
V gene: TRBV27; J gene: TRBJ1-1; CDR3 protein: CASSLGTIDTEAFF